This T cell receptor (beta chain) comes out of a study of blood T cells in healthy people across ages. General study points: Researchers judged that diversity estimates from one million T cells fell short of true values.

This clonotype was observed a few times. The antigen is unknown. The authors isolated at least 6 million PBMCs per sample. A J-beta primer mix and a sample-barcoded 5' primer were used in a second PCR of roughly 6 to 11 cycles. TCRdb analysed the 5' RACE reads with MiXCR anew, one entry per CDR3 protein. The sample carries 1.5 million to 2 million distinct CDR3 sequences, 40% to 55% recorded once. Germline V gene data show CDR1 as KGHDR and CDR2 as SFDVKD. Losses at the gene ends were 1 base for V and 4 bases for J; bases not matched to a gene: 3. CDR3 length equals 15 residues. This receptor was obtained from a woman between 35 and 50 years old in good health. The rearrangement joins TRBV24-1 to TRBJ2-1, with 7 positions matching TRBD1. The sequenced sample was blood. The DNA for the CDR3 is TGTGCCACCAGTGATTTTGGACAGGAGTACAATGAGCAGTTCTTC. Protein: CATSDFGQEYNEQFF.